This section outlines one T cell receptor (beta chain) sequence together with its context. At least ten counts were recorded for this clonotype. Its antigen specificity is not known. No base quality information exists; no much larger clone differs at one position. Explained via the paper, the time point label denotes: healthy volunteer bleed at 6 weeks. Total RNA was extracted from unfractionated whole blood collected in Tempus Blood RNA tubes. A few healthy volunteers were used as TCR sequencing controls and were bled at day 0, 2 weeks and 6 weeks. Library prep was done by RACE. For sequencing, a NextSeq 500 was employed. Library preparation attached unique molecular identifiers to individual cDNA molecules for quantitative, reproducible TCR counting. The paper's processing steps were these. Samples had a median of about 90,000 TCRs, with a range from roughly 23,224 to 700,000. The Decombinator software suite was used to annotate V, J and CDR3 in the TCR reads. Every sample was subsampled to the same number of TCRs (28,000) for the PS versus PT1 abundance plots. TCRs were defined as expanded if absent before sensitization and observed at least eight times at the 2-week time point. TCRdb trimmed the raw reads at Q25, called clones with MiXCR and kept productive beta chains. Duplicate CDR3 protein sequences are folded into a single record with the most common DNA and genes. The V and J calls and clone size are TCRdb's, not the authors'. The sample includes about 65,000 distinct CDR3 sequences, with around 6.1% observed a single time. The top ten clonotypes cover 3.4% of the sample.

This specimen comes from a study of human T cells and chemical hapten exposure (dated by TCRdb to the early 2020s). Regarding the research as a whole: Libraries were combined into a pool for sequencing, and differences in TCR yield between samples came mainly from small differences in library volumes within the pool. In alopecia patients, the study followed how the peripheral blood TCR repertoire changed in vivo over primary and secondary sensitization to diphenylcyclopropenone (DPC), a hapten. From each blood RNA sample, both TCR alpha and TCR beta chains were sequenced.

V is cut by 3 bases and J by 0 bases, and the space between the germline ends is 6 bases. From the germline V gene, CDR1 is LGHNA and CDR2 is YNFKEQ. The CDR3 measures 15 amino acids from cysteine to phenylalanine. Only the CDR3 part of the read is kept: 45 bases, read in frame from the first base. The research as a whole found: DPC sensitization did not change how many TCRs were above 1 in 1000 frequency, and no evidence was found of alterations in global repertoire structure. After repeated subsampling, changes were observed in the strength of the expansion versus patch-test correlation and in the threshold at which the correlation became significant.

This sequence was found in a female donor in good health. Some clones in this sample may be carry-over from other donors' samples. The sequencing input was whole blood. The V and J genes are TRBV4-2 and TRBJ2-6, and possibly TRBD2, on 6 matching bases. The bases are TGTGCCAGCAGCCACGGGGGCTCTGGGGCCAACGTCCTGACTTTC. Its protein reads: CASSHGGSGANVLTF.